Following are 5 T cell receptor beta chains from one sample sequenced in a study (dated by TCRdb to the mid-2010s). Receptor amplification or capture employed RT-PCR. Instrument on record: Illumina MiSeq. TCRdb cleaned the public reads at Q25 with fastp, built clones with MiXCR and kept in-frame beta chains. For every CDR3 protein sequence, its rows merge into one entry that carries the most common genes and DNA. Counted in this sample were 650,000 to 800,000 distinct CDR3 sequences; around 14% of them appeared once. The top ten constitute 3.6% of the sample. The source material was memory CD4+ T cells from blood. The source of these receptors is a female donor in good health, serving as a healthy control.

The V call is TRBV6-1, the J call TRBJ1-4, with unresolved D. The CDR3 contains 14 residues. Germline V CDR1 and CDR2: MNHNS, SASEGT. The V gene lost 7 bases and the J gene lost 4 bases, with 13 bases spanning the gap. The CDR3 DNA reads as TGTGCCAGCACCCCCAAAGGATTTAATGAAAAACTGTTTTTT. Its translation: CASTPKGFNEKLFF.

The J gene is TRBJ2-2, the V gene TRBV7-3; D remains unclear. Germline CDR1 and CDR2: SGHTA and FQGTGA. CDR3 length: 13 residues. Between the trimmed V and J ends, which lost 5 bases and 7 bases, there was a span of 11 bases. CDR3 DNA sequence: TGTGCCAGCAGCAGCTCCGCGTTCGGGGAGCTGTTTTTT. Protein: CASSSSAFGELFF.

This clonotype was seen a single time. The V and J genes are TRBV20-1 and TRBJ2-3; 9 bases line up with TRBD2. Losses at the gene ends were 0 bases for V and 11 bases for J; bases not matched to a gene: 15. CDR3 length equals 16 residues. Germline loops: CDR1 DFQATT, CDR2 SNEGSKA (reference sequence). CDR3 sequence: CSARDSGTSSYNEQYF. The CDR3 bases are TGCAGTGCTAGAGATAGTGGGACTAGCTCCTACAATGAGCAGTATTTT.

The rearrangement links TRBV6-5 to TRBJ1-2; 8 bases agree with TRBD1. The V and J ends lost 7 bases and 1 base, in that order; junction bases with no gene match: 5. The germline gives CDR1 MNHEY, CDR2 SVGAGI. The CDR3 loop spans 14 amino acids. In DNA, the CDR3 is TGTGCCAGCAATCGACAGGGGCTTAACTATGGCTACACCTTC. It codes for CASNRQGLNYGYTF.

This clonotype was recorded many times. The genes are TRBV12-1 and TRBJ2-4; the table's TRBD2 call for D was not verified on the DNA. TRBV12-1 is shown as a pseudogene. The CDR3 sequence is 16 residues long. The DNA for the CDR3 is TGTGCCAGCAGCTTCGGACTAGCGGGGGGGCAAGGCATTCAGTACTTC. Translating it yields CASSFGLAGGQGIQYF.